A selection of T cell receptor beta chains follows, all from one sample in a study of T cell responses to AZD1222 COVID-19 vaccine. The repertoire was sequenced with immunoSEQ multiplex PCR; TCRdb's copy has only in-frame clones and lacks some. Here the sample spans 100,000 to 150,000 clones, 80% to 90% being singletons. The sequences come from peripheral blood, collected on day 0 of MenACWY control vaccination. Receptors were obtained from an adult in good health. Each CDR3 is given with its conserved first and last residue. D genes are given only for firm matches. The size of a clone is reported for some rows only, either as once, few or many, or as a class for expanded clones.

clone_size,v_call,j_call,d_call,cdr3_nt,cdr3_aa
NA,TRBV30,TRBJ1-2,TRBD1,TGTGCCTGGAACACGGACAGGGCGATTCAAGGCTACACCTTC,CAWNTDRAIQGYTF
few,TRBV5-4,TRBJ2-2,NA,TGTGCCAGCAGCCCGCCCCTAAGACCGGGACTGGCGGGTGGGGAGCTGTTTTTT,CASSPPLRPGLAGGELFF
NA,TRBV7-3,TRBJ2-2,TRBD2,TGTGCCAGCACACGGGGGGTCACCGGGGAGCTGTTTTTT,CASTRGVTGELFF
NA,TRBV30,TRBJ2-7,TRBD1,TGTGCCTGGAGTGTCCGGGACAGGGGGCCTTGGTACTTC,CAWSVRDRGPWYF
NA,TRBV5-4,TRBJ2-2,NA,TGTGCCAGCAGCTTGGGAGTCGGGGAGCTGTTTTTT,CASSLGVGELFF
NA,TRBV9,TRBJ2-1,TRBD2,TGTGCCAGCAGCGCCGTAGCGGGAGGCAATGAGCAGTTCTTC,CASSAVAGGNEQFF
once,TRBV29-1,TRBJ2-7,NA,TGCAGCGTTGCGGCGGGATTCTACGAGCAGTACTTC,CSVAAGFYEQYF
NA,TRBV11-2,TRBJ2-7,TRBD2,TGTGCCAGCAGCTCGAGTACCACCACAGGGACTAGCGGGTTCTACGAGCAGTACTTC,CASSSSTTTGTSGFYEQYF
NA,TRBV21-1,TRBJ2-1,NA,TGTGCCAGCAGCCCGATACTAGCGCTCTTGGGCAACAATGAGCAGTTCTTC,CASSPILALLGNNEQFF
NA,TRBV24-1,TRBJ1-5,NA,TGTGCCACCAGTGATCCTGTCGGGCCCCAGCATTTT,CATSDPVGPQHF
NA,TRBV5-1,TRBJ2-4,NA,TGCGCCAGCAGCTTGGAAACGGGAACCAAAAACATTCAGTACTTC,CASSLETGTKNIQYF
NA,TRBV19,TRBJ1-3,NA,TGTGCCAGTAGTTCATGGGGGAACACCATATATTTT,CASSSWGNTIYF
NA,TRBV28,TRBJ1-1,TRBD1,TGTGCCAGCAGCCTTGACAGGGGGACTGAAGCTTTCTTT,CASSLDRGTEAFF
NA,TRBV27,TRBJ2-7,NA,TGTGCCAGCAGTTTCCGACTAGGGGGCGAGCAGTACTTC,CASSFRLGGEQYF
NA,TRBV7-9,TRBJ2-4,TRBD2,TGTGCCAGCTGTGCAGAGCGGGAGGTTGCCAAAAACATTCAGTACTTC,CASCAEREVAKNIQYF
NA,TRBV7-3,TRBJ2-1,TRBD2,TGTGCCAGCAGCCCCCTAGCGGGAGGGTTCATCTACAATGAGCAGTTCTTC,CASSPLAGGFIYNEQFF
NA,TRBV2,TRBJ2-7,TRBD1,TGTGCCAGCCGGGGACAGGGAGCAGTGTATGGCGGGAGCTACGAGCAGTACTTC,CASRGQGAVYGGSYEQYF
NA,TRBV7-9,TRBJ2-1,TRBD1,TGTGCCAGCAGCTTAGCCTCAAACCGGGACAGGAGCTACAATGAGCAGTTCTTC,CASSLASNRDRSYNEQFF
few,TRBV4-1,TRBJ2-7,NA,TGCGCCAGCAGCAGACGGCTTGGCGGAGAGAGCTCCTACGAGCAGTACTTC,CASSRRLGGESSYEQYF
NA,TRBV19,TRBJ2-1,TRBD1,TGTGCCAGTAGTCACCCTGGTGGGACAGGGTATGAGCAGTTCTTC,CASSHPGGTGYEQFF
NA,TRBV7-6,TRBJ1-3,NA,TGTGCCAGCAGCTTAGGGACACCAGGGACTGGAAACACCATATATTTT,CASSLGTPGTGNTIYF
NA,TRBV28,TRBJ1-2,NA,TGTGCCAGCAGCCACAGGGTCGGTAGTGGCTACACCTTC,CASSHRVGSGYTF
NA,TRBV29-1,TRBJ2-2,NA,TGCAGCGTTGTCAGGGACACCGGGGAGCTGTTTTTT,CSVVRDTGELFF
once,TRBV19,TRBJ2-3,NA,TGTGCCAGTAGTTCTCGGGGAAACACAGATACGCAGTATTTT,CASSSRGNTDTQYF
NA,TRBV4-1,TRBJ2-1,NA,TGCGCCAGCAGCCAGGGTAACTACAATGAGCAGTTCTTC,CASSQGNYNEQFF
NA,TRBV24-1,TRBJ1-2,TRBD1,TGTGCCACCAGTGATGTAGCGGACAGGGCCGCTGGCTACACCTTC,CATSDVADRAAGYTF
NA,TRBV28,TRBJ1-2,NA,TGTGCCAGCAGTTTAATCTTCGGACAGCTGGGTGGCTACACCTTC,CASSLIFGQLGGYTF
few,TRBV5-4,TRBJ1-2,TRBD1,TGTGCCAGCAGCGAAGGACAGGGTGGCTACACCTTC,CASSEGQGGYTF
NA,TRBV11-3,TRBJ2-1,NA,TGTGCCAGCAGCTTAGGGCTAGGTGTCGATGAGCAGTTCTTC,CASSLGLGVDEQFF
once,TRBV12-3/TRBV12-4,TRBJ1-3,NA,TGTGCCAGCCGGGGGGCTTCTGGAAACACCATATATTTT,CASRGASGNTIYF
NA,TRBV6-2/TRBV6-3,TRBJ2-7,NA,TGTGCCAGCAGTTACGTCAGAGGGATAAACTCCTACGAGCAGTACTTC,CASSYVRGINSYEQYF
NA,TRBV7-2,TRBJ2-7,NA,TGTGCCAGCAGCCCGCGATTGGGGGCCTCCCCATACTTC,CASSPRLGASPYF
once,TRBV3-1/TRBV3-2,TRBJ2-7,TRBD2,TGTGCCAGCAGCCAAGTTTTTGCGACTAGCGGGAGGGAGCAGTACTTC,CASSQVFATSGREQYF
NA,TRBV7-9,TRBJ1-4,NA,TGTGCCAGCAAATTGGGAGCAACTAATGAAAAACTGTTTTTT,CASKLGATNEKLFF
NA,TRBV24-1,TRBJ2-5,TRBD2,TGTGCCACCAGTGAGGGTAGCGGGAGGGAGACCCAGTACTTC,CATSEGSGRETQYF
NA,TRBV4-1,TRBJ2-3,NA,TGCGCCAGCCAAGAGGCGAGACTGCACGGTACGCAGTATTTT,CASQEARLHGTQYF